One sample yielded the 9 T cell receptor beta chains listed below, sequenced in a study of beta chain features in type 1 diabetes. cDNA synthesis used the whole RNA isolate, giving expressed TCRB sequences. TCRdb's table, derived via immunoSEQ multiplex PCR, lists solely in-frame clones and lacks some. The sample holds hundreds of thousands of clones; 15% to 17% are singletons and the top ten take about 0.087%. The specimen sequenced was naive CD4+ T cells from blood. The receptors were sampled from a man aged 18 to 30 in good health.

This clone appeared a few times. This chain connects TRBV4-1 to TRBJ2-3, with a tentative D call TRBD1 (6 bases). Germline V gene sequence: CDR1 MGHRA, CDR2 YSYEKL. The length of the CDR3 is 18 residues. The V gene lost 0 bases and the J gene lost 1 base, with 17 bases spanning the gap. The CDR3 spells CASSQDHNRAGRTDTQYF. The CDR3 DNA reads TGCGCCAGCAGCCAAGATCATAACAGGGCAGGTCGCACAGATACGCAGTATTTT.

This clone was recorded a few times. This chain connects TRBV29-1 to TRBJ2-7; D is perhaps TRBD2 (5 bases). From germline, CDR1 is SQVTM and CDR2 ANQGSEA. The CDR3 length is 15 residues. Trimming pared 3 bases from V and 0 bases from J, leaving 15 bases between. CDR3 amino acids: CSVDFRGLSSYEQYF. Written as DNA, the CDR3 is TGCAGCGTTGACTTCCGGGGATTAAGCTCCTACGAGCAGTACTTC.

This chain joins TRBV28 and TRBJ2-7, with 11 bases that match TRBD2. Germline V gives CDR1 MDHEN, CDR2 SYDVKM. The CDR3 is 18 residues long. The ends lost 4 bases at V and 3 bases at J; junction bases unmatched: 14. The CDR3 is CASSSPNNPGLADYEQYF. In DNA, the CDR3 is TGTGCCAGCAGTTCCCCCAACAATCCGGGACTAGCGGACTACGAGCAGTACTTC.

This chain connects TRBV21-1 to TRBJ2-3; the D call in the table, TRBD1, was not verified against the DNA. TRBV21-1 is a pseudogene segment. The CDR3 is 16 amino acids. DNA for the CDR3: TGTGCCAGCAGCAATTACAGGGGCTTAGGGTCAGATACGCAGTATTTT. Residues: CASSNYRGLGSDTQYF.

The chain has TRBV5-4 and TRBJ2-2; 11 nucleotides agree with TRBD2. Trimming at V came to 4 bases and at J to 7 bases, leaving 9 bases not matched to a gene. Germline-derived CDR1 and CDR2 are SGHNT and YYREEE (reference sequence). This CDR3 spans 16 amino acids. CDR3 nucleotides: TGTGCCAGCAGCCCGATAGCGGGGGGGCTGGTCGGGGAGCTGTTTTTT. This gives the protein CASSPIAGGLVGELFF. The full variable domain, completed using reference TRBV5-4 and TRBJ2-2, is ETGVTQSPTHLIKTRGQQVTLRCSSQSGHNTVSWYQQALGQGPQFIFQYYREEENGRGNFPPRFSGLQFPNYSSELNVNALELDDSALYLCASSPIAGGLVGELFFGEGSRLTVL.

The sample holds a few counts of this clone. This chain uses TRBV4-3 with TRBJ1-3; TRBD1 matches 9 bases. The length of the CDR3 is 17 residues. After removal of 4 bases from V and 4 bases from J, the junction contained 11 bases not matched to a gene. The germline V gene encodes CDR1 LGHNA and CDR2 YSLEER. The CDR3 loop is CASSRARTGDAGNTIYF. Written as DNA, the CDR3 is TGCGCCAGCAGCCGAGCCCGGACAGGGGATGCCGGAAACACCATATATTTT.

This clone appeared a few times. The V gene is TRBV7-9, the J gene TRBJ2-7; 12 bases are a match to TRBD2. The V gene end was trimmed by 3 bases and the J gene end by 2 bases; junction bases not matched to a gene: 2. The CDR3 length is 15 residues. Germline V lookup: CDR1 SEHNR, CDR2 FQNEAQ (reference sequence). This chain's CDR3 is CASSFSSGRAYEQYF. The DNA of the CDR3 is TGTGCCAGCAGCTTCTCTAGCGGGAGGGCCTACGAGCAGTACTTC.

This clone was counted between two and nine times. The chain couples TRBV9 to TRBJ1-1; 7 bases agree with TRBD1. The CDR3 sequence is 15 residues long. Germline V gene data show CDR1 as SGDLS and CDR2 as YYNGEE. V lost 4 bases and J lost 11; bases outside the gene matches: 17. Here the CDR3 DNA reads TGTGCCAGCAGCATTTCCGGGACAGAGAGTTTTGGGGCTTTCTTT. Translated, it gives CASSISGTESFGAFF.

This clone was observed a handful of times. V gene TRBV9 combines with J gene TRBJ2-3; a weak D match, TRBD2 (6 bases). This CDR3 is built from 14 residues. V lost 3 bases, J lost 4 bases, and 12 bases lay in between. The germline V gene has CDR1 SGDLS and CDR2 YYNGEE. The CDR3 spells CASSAGGFADTQYF. The CDR3 DNA reads TGTGCCAGCAGCGCTGGGGGGTTCGCAGATACGCAGTATTTT.